Each of the 30 T cell receptor beta chains below was sequenced from the same sample in a study of cytomegalovirus exposure and HLA in healthy donors. The PCR employed 60 Vbeta primers together with 13 Jbeta primers. Profiling relied on immunoSEQ multiplex PCR, and the TCRdb table lists in-frame clones only, not all of them. Of 180,000 or so clones in the sample, over 65% were seen once. The sample comprised PBMCs. The receptors stem from a man aged 18 to 29 in good health and CMV-seronegative.

The chain recombines TRBV10-3 with TRBJ1-6, with D possibly TRBD1 on 5 matching bases. This CDR3 comprises 13 residues. V lost 6 bases and J lost 9, with 12 bases in between. Germline V lookup: CDR1 ENHRY, CDR2 SYGVKD. CDR3 residues: CAIRTDPGSPLHF. CDR3 nucleotides: TGTGCCATCAGGACAGACCCGGGTTCACCCCTCCACTTT.

This chain links TRBV5-1 with TRBJ2-1; D gene uncertain. Between the trimmed V and J ends, which lost 4 bases and 7 bases, there was a span of 9 bases. CDR3 length: 12 amino acids. CDR1 is SGHRS, CDR2 YFSETQ, per germline. The CDR3 DNA follows: TGCGCCAGCAGCATAACCGGGAATGAGCAGTTCTTC. Amino acid sequence: CASSITGNEQFF.

The chain combines TRBV13 with TRBJ2-2; 8 bases agree with TRBD2. The CDR3 length is 17 residues. With V trimmed by 4 bases and J by 6 bases, 13 bases remained unmatched. The germline CDR1 and CDR2 sequences are PRHDT and FYEKMQ (reference sequence). CDR3 DNA sequence: TGTGCCAGCAGCTCCCGGGTCGGCCGGGGGGGCCCCGGGGAGCTGTTTTTT. It specifies CASSSRVGRGGPGELFF.

The CDR3 reads CASSGGIEQYF. In DNA form, the CDR3 reads TGTGCCAGCAGCGGTGGTATAGAGCAGTACTTC. The V and J genes are TRBV28 and TRBJ2-7; D call uncertain. Trimming removed 6 bases from V and 7 bases from J, with 10 bases in between. CDR3 length equals 11 residues. Germline V gene data show CDR1 as MDHEN and CDR2 as SYDVKM.

This clone was counted a single time. This chain connects TRBV18 to TRBJ1-6; 7 nucleotides agree with TRBD1. There are 14 residues in the CDR3. With V trimmed by 3 bases and J by 6 bases, 2 bases remained unmatched. Germline CDR1 reads KGHSH; CDR2 reads LQKENI. The CDR3 protein is CASSPRDSNSPLHF. The CDR3 DNA reads TGTGCCAGCTCACCCCGGGACAGTAATTCACCCCTCCACTTT.

This sequence joins TRBV6-5 and TRBJ2-7, with TRBD1 matching 11 bases. The CDR3 consists of 13 residues. Trimming removed 10 bases from V and 4 bases from J; junction bases left unmatched: 6. Germline V gene data show CDR1 as MNHEY and CDR2 as SVGAGI. CDR3 sequence reads: CATPGQGVYEQYF. Here the CDR3 DNA reads TGTGCCACCCCGGGACAGGGGGTTTACGAGCAGTACTTC.

The chain carries TRBV19 and TRBJ2-2, with 8 bases lining up with TRBD1. Losses at the gene ends were 6 bases for V and 0 bases for J; bases not matched to a gene: 3. This CDR3 spans 15 amino acids. The germline V gene encodes CDR1 LNHDA and CDR2 SQIVND (reference sequence). This CDR3 reads CASSTGQANTGELFF. Here the CDR3 DNA reads TGTGCCAGTAGCACGGGACAGGCGAACACCGGGGAGCTGTTTTTT.

This CDR3 is CASSWTGTEAFF. The CDR3 DNA is TGTGCCAGCAGCTGGACAGGGACTGAAGCTTTCTTT. The chain uses TRBV11-2 and TRBJ1-1; 8 bases align to TRBD1. CDR1 is SGHAT, CDR2 FQNNGV, per germline. The V segment lost 4 bases and the J segment 5 bases; nucleotides outside the gene matches: 0. This CDR3 has 12 amino acids.

V usage is TRBV11-2 and J usage is TRBJ2-7; weak D call: TRBD2 (6 bases). This CDR3 region has 16 residues. Between the trimmed V and J ends, which lost 1 base and 0 bases, there was a span of 13 bases. Germline CDR1 is SGHAT and CDR2 is FQNNGV. The CDR3 nucleotides are TGTGCCAGCAGCTTAGGGGCACGGGGGATCTCCTACGAGCAGTACTTC. It yields the protein CASSLGARGISYEQYF.

The J gene is TRBJ2-5, the V gene TRBV30, with a possible D match to TRBD1 (6 bases). V lost 0 bases, J lost 0 bases, and 8 bases lay in between. The CDR3 totals 14 residues. Germline lookup yields CDR1 GTSNPN and CDR2 SVGIG (reference sequence). The CDR3 protein is CAWSVNRDQETQYF. The CDR3 DNA reads as TGTGCCTGGAGTGTAAACAGGGACCAAGAGACCCAGTACTTC.

This chain joins TRBV9 and TRBJ2-7; possible D gene TRBD2, 6 bases. Deletions cut 3 bases from V and 7 bases from J, with 17 bases between. The V gene's germline CDR1 is SGDLS and CDR2 YYNGEE. CDR3 size: 14 residues. The CDR3 here is CASSESPGRGEQYF. In DNA, the CDR3 is TGTGCCAGCAGCGAGAGCCCTGGGCGGGGTGAGCAGTACTTC.

The CDR3 reads CASSETGLAGPDTQYF. The CDR3 nucleotides read TGTGCCAGCAGCGAAACCGGACTAGCGGGGCCGGATACGCAGTATTTT. The gene calls are TRBV9 and TRBJ2-3, with 12 bases matching TRBD2. The V and J ends lost 3 bases and 6 bases, in that order; junction bases with no gene match: 8. This CDR3 comprises 16 residues. Germline CDR1 SGDLS, CDR2 YYNGEE.

In DNA, the CDR3 is TGTGCCAGCAGCTGGGGGGAGAATCAGCCCCAGCATTTT. The encoded protein is CASSWGENQPQHF. The genes are TRBV2 and TRBJ1-5, with D possibly TRBD1 on 5 matching bases. V lost 6 bases, J lost 4 bases, and 10 bases lay in between. The CDR3 loop spans 13 amino acids. CDR1 and CDR2 from the germline V gene are SNHLY and FYNNEI. Supplemented by reference TRBV2 and TRBJ1-5, the full variable domain reads EPEVTQTPSHQVTQMGQEVILRCVPISNHLYFYWYRQILGQKVEFLVSFYNNEISEKSEIFDDQFSVERPDGSNFTLKIRSTKLEDSAMYFCASSWGENQPQHFGDGTRLSIL.

V and J are TRBV28 and TRBJ1-1; a weak D match, TRBD1 (5 bases). Germline V lookup: CDR1 MDHEN, CDR2 SYDVKM. The CDR3 totals 11 residues. V lost 6 bases to trimming and J lost 12 bases, with 14 bases between them. Here the CDR3 reads CASSLPGKTFF. The DNA of the CDR3 is TGTGCCAGCAGCCTCCCAGGGAAAACTTTCTTT.

The V call is TRBV5-1, the J call TRBJ1-1, with D hard to call. Looked up from germline, CDR1 is SGHRS and CDR2 is YFSETQ. V lost 0 bases and J 1 base, leaving 13 bases between the germline ends. This CDR3 region has 16 residues. In nucleotides, the CDR3 is TGCGCCAGCAGCTTGGGCCGGGGAACTAAGAACACTGAAGCTTTCTTT. Its protein is CASSLGRGTKNTEAFF. The whole variable domain, remainder taken from reference TRBV5-1 and TRBJ1-1, is KAGVTQTPRYLIKTRGQQVTLSCSPISGHRSVSWYQQTPGQGLQFLFEYFSETQRNKGNFPGRFSGRQFSNSRSEMNVSTLELGDSALYLCASSLGRGTKNTEAFFGQGTRLTVV.

The V and J genes are TRBV7-3 and TRBJ2-2; D perhaps matches TRBD2 (5 bases). This CDR3 is built from 15 residues. V dropped 4 bases and J dropped 4 bases, with 13 bases sitting between them. CDR1 and CDR2 (germline): SGHTA, FQGTGA. CDR3 DNA sequence: TGTGCCAGCAGCTCCCCAGCGGTGGGCACCGGGGAGCTGTTTTTT. Translation: CASSSPAVGTGELFF.

The J gene is TRBJ1-1, the V gene TRBV6-1; no firm D call. The germline CDR1 and CDR2 sequences are MNHNS and SASEGT. The CDR3 length is 13 residues. V was pared by 2 bases and J by 5 bases, with 9 bases between. Here the CDR3 DNA reads TGTGCCAGCAGTGAACAGACGAGGACTGAAGCTTTCTTT. It yields the protein CASSEQTRTEAFF.

This chain links TRBV7-2 with TRBJ2-5, with 13 bases lining up with TRBD2. CDR3 length: 16 residues. Germline trimming cut 3 bases from V and 2 bases from J; bases unmatched to any gene: 3. Germline V gene lookup returns CDR1 SGHTA and CDR2 FQGNSA. The CDR3 region is CASSLQLAGGQETQYF. In DNA, the CDR3 is TGTGCCAGCAGCTTGCAACTAGCGGGGGGGCAAGAGACCCAGTACTTC.

The rearrangement uses TRBV4-1 and TRBJ2-5; 9 bases are shared with TRBD1. With V trimmed by 0 bases and J by 4 bases, 0 bases remained unmatched. CDR1 MGHRA and CDR2 YSYEKL come from the germline V gene. This CDR3 has 14 amino acids. The CDR3 loop reads CASSQEDRGETQYF. Here the CDR3 DNA reads TGCGCCAGCAGCCAAGAGGACAGGGGAGAGACCCAGTACTTC.

The rearrangement uses TRBV27 and TRBJ2-5; TRBD1 might be the D (7 bases). The J call is uncertain, as TRBJ2-7 better fits the DNA end. CDR1 is MNHEY and CDR2 is SMNVEV in the germline V gene (reference sequence). This CDR3 contains 16 residues. CDR3: CASSPFPAGTAYEQYF. The CDR3 nucleotides read TGTGCCAGCAGTCCCTTCCCTGCGGGGACAGCCTACGAGCAGTACTTC.

The chain employs TRBV5-4 and TRBJ2-7; 9 bases align to TRBD1. The CDR3 runs to 14 residues. The germline CDR1 and CDR2 sequences are SGHNT and YYREEE (reference sequence). V lost 4 bases and J lost 3; bases outside the gene matches: 5. The CDR3 nucleotides are TGTGCCAGCAGCCGCGGGACAGGGCGCTACGAGCAGTACTTC. This codes for CASSRGTGRYEQYF.

This chain joins TRBV28 and TRBJ1-2, with TRBD1 matching 7 bases. CDR3 length equals 14 residues. The V gene end was trimmed by 4 bases and the J gene end by 4 bases; junction bases not matched to a gene: 6. CDR1 is MDHEN, CDR2 SYDVKM, per germline. CDR3 in amino acids: CASSSGTVFYGYTF. The CDR3 DNA reads TGTGCCAGCAGTTCCGGGACAGTGTTCTATGGCTACACCTTC.

The chain recombines TRBV2 with TRBJ2-5, with 14 bases fitting TRBD2. The closer fit of TRBJ2-7 to the DNA end suggests the J call may be wrong. The CDR3 length is 15 residues. Looked up from germline, CDR1 is SNHLY and CDR2 is FYNNEI. CDR3 sequence (DNA): TGTGCCAGCAGTCCGACTAGCGGGAGGGAAGGCGAGCAGTACTTC. Its protein is CASSPTSGREGEQYF.

The rearrangement joins TRBV11-2 to TRBJ1-1; 8 nucleotides agree with TRBD1. J was trimmed by 0 bases and V by 5 bases; bases with no gene match: 5. The CDR3 is made up of 15 amino acids. Germline values: CDR1 SGHAT, CDR2 FQNNGV. In DNA form, the CDR3 reads TGTGCCAGCAGCCCACAGGGGGGAGTGAACACTGAAGCTTTCTTT. Translating it yields CASSPQGGVNTEAFF.

This chain links TRBV27 with TRBJ2-7, with TRBD2 identical over 7 bases. The CDR3 sequence is 15 residues long. The germline V gene has CDR1 MNHEY and CDR2 SMNVEV (reference sequence). The V and J ends lost 2 bases and 4 bases, in that order; junction bases with no gene match: 8. CDR3 protein: CASSLLPAGVYEQYF. The CDR3 nucleotides are TGTGCCAGCAGTTTACTCCCCGCGGGAGTGTACGAGCAGTACTTC.

The chain combines TRBV19 with TRBJ2-1, with a possible D match to TRBD2 (5 bases). Per germline, CDR1 LNHDA and CDR2 SQIVND (reference sequence). The V end was cut by 6 bases, the J end by 9 bases, with 15 bases between. CDR3 length: 13 amino acids. The DNA for the CDR3 is TGTGCCAGTAGCCGAGACGACGCGGGTGAGCAGTTCTTC. Residues: CASSRDDAGEQFF.

This clone has just a few counts. The CDR3 spells CATSRVGTGNQPQHF. CDR3 sequence (DNA): TGTGCCACCAGCAGAGTTGGGACAGGCAATCAGCCCCAGCATTTT. V is TRBV15 and J is TRBJ1-5, with 7 bases identical to TRBD1. The trim removed 1 base at V and 2 bases at J, leaving 2 bases unmatched. CDR3 length equals 15 residues. Germline-derived CDR1 and CDR2 are LNHNV and YYDKDF (reference sequence).

The chain joins TRBV9 to TRBJ1-6; no definite D call. CDR3 size: 15 residues. Trimming left V 0 bases short and J 0 bases short, with 4 bases between. CDR1 is SGDLS and CDR2 is YYNGEE in the germline V gene. CDR3 protein: CASSVGLSYNSPLHF. The CDR3 DNA reads TGTGCCAGCAGCGTAGGTCTCTCCTATAATTCACCCCTCCACTTT. Full variable domain (rest looked up from reference TRBV9 and TRBJ1-6): DSGVTQTPKHLITATGQRVTLRCSPRSGDLSVYWYQQSLDQGLQFLIQYYNGEERAKGNILERFSAQQFPDLHSELNLSSLELGDSALYFCASSVGLSYNSPLHFGNGTRLTVT.

The chain has TRBV7-8 and TRBJ1-1, with a tentative D call TRBD1 (5 bases). V was cut by 1 base and J by 4 bases, with 13 bases left in between. CDR3 length: 15 residues. CDR1 is SGHVS, CDR2 FQNEAQ, per germline. The CDR3 DNA is TGTGCCAGCAGCTTAGATCAGGGTAGTCGCACTGAAGCTTTCTTT. The encoded protein is CASSLDQGSRTEAFF. The full variable domain, its missing parts supplied by reference TRBV7-8 and TRBJ1-1, is GAGVSQSPRYKVAKRGQDVALRCDPISGHVSLFWYQQALGQGPEFLTYFQNEAQLDKSGLPSDRFFAERPEGSVSTLKIQRTQQEDSAVYLCASSLDQGSRTEAFFGQGTRLTVV.

The J gene is TRBJ1-5, the V gene TRBV6-5, with 7 bases matching TRBD1. Germline-derived CDR1 and CDR2 are MNHEY and SVGAGI. This CDR3 region has 14 residues. V lost 6 bases and J lost 5; bases outside the gene matches: 7. The chain's CDR3 is CASSPTGYHQPQHF. CDR3 nucleotide sequence: TGTGCCAGCAGCCCGACAGGGTATCATCAGCCCCAGCATTTT.